The T cell receptor beta chain described here comes from a study of OX40 agonist ivuxolimab in advanced cancers. The wider study: The group had a mean age of about 64 years, ranged from about 20 to 79, and was 82.7% male.

Here immunoSEQ multiplex PCR was the method, and the copy in TCRdb shows in-frame clones only, minus some. The sample holds 50,000 to 70,000 clones, around 80% seen once. V was cut by 2 bases and J by 1 base, with 9 bases left in between. Per germline, CDR1 SGDLS and CDR2 YYNGEE. CDR3 size: 14 residues. This chain connects TRBV9 to TRBJ2-5; weak D call: TRBD1 (5 bases). The specimen comprised CD4+ or CD8+ T cells sorted from blood, sampled in a trial of the OX40 agonist ivuxolimab. This TCR was recovered from an adult with an advanced solid tumor such as melanoma, head and neck, liver or kidney cancer. CDR3 nucleotides: TGTGCCAGCAGCGTGGGGCCTGCCCAAGAGACCCAGTACTTC. Its translation: CASSVGPAQETQYF.